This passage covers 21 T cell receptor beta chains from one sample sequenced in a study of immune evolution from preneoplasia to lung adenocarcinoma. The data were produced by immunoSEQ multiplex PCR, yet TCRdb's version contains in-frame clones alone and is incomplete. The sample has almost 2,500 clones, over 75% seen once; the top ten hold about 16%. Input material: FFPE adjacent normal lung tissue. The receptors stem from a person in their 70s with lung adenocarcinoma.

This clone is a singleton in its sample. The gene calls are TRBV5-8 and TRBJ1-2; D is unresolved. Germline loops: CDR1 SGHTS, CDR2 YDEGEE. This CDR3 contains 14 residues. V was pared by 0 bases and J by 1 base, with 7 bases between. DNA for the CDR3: TGTGCCAGCAGCTTGGACAGTTTTAACTATGGCTACACCTTC. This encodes CASSLDSFNYGYTF.

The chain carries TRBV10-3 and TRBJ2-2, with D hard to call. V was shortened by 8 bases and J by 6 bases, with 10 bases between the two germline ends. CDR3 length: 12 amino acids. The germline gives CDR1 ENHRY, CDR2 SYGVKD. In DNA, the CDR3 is TGTGCCATCTCATACGACCCCGGGGAGCTGTTTTTT. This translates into CAISYDPGELFF.

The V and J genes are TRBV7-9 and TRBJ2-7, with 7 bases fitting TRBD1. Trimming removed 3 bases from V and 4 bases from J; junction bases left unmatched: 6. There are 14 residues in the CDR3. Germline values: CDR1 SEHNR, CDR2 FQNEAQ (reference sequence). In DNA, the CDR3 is TGTGCCAGCAGCTTCCTGGGACAGACTTACGAGCAGTACTTC. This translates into CASSFLGQTYEQYF.

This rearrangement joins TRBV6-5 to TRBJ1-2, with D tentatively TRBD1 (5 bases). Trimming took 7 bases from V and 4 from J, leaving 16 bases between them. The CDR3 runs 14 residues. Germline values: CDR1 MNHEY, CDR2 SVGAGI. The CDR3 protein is CASTSTGGIYGYTF. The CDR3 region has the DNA TGTGCCAGCACTTCTACCGGGGGAATCTATGGCTACACCTTC.

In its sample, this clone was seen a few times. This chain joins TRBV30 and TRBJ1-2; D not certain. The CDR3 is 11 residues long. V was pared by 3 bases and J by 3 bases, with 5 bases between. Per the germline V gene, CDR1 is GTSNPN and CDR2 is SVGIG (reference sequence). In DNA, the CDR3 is TGTGCCTGGAGGCTGGACTATGGCTACACCTTC. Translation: CAWRLDYGYTF.

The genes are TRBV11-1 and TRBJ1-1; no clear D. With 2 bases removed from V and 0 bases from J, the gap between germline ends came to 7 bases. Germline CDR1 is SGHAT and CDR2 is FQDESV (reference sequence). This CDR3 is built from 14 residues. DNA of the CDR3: TGTGCCAGCAGCTTATCTCACATGAACACTGAAGCTTTCTTT. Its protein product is CASSLSHMNTEAFF.

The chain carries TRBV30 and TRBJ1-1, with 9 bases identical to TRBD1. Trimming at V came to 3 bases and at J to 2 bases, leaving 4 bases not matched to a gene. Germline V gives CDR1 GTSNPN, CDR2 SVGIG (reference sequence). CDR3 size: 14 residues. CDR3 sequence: CAWRGQGGNTEAFF. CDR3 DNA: TGTGCCTGGAGGGGACAGGGCGGTAACACTGAAGCTTTCTTT.

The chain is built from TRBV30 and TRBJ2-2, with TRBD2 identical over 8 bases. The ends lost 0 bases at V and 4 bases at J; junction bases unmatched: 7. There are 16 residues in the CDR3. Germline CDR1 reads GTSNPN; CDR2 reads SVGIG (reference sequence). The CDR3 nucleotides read TGTGCCTGGAGTGTATATCTAGCGGGCACCACCGGGGAGCTGTTTTTT. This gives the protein CAWSVYLAGTTGELFF.

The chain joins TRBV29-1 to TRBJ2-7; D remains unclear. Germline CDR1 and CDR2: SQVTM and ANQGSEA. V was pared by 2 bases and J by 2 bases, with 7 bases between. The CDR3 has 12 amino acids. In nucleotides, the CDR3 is TGCAGCGTTGAAAGGACCACCTACGAGCAGTACTTC. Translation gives CSVERTTYEQYF.

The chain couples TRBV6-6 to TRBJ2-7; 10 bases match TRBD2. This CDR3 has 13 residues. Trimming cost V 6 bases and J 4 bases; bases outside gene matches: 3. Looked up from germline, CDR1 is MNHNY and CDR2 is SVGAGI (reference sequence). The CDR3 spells CASSEREGYEQYF. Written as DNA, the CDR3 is TGTGCCAGCAGCGAGCGGGAGGGATACGAGCAGTACTTC.

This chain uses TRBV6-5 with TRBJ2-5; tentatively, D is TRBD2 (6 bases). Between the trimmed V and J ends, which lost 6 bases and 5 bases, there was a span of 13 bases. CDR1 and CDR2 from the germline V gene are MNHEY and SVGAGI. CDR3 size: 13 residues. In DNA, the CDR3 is TGTGCCAGCAGCTCGCGGAGGGTGGAGACCCAGTACTTC. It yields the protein CASSSRRVETQYF.

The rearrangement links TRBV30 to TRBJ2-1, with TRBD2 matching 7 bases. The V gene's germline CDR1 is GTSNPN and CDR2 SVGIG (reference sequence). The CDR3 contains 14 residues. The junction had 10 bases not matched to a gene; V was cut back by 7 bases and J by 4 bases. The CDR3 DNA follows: TGTGCCTCCCCCGGCGGGAGTGGGTACAATGAGCAGTTCTTC. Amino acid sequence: CASPGGSGYNEQFF.

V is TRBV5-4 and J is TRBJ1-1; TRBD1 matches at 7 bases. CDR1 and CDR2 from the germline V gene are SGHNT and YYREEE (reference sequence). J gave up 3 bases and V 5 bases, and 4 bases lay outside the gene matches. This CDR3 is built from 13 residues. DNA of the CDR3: TGTGCCAGCAGGAAGGGACAGTACACTGAAGCTTTCTTT. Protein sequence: CASRKGQYTEAFF.

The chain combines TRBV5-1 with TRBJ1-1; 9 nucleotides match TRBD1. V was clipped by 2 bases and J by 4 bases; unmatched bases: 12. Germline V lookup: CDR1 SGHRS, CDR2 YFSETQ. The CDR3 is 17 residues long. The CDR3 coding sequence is TGCGCCAGCAGCTTTGGGGGAGGACAGGGGTGGGGCACTGAAGCTTTCTTT. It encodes CASSFGGGQGWGTEAFF.

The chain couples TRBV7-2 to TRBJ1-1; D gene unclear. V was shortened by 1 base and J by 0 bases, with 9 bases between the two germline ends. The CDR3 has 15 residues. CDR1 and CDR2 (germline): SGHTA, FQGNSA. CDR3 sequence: CASSLGGGLNTEAFF. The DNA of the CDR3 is TGTGCCAGCAGCTTAGGCGGCGGCTTGAACACTGAAGCTTTCTTT.

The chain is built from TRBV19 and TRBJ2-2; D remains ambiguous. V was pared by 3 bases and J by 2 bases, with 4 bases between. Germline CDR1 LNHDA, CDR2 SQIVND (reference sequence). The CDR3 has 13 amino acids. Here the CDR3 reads CASSIGNTGELFF. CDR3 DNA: TGTGCCAGTAGTATTGGCAACACCGGGGAGCTGTTTTTT.

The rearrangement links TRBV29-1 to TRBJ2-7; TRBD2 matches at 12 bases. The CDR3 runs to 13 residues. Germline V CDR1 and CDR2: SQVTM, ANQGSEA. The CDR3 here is CSASSGRAYEQYF. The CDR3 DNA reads TGCAGTGCCTCTAGCGGGAGGGCCTACGAGCAGTACTTC.

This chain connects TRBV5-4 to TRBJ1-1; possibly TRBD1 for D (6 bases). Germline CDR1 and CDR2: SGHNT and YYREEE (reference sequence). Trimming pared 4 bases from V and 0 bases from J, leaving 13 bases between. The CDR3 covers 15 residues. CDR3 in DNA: TGTGCCAGCAGCGAAATCGACAGGATGAACACTGAAGCTTTCTTT. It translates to CASSEIDRMNTEAFF.

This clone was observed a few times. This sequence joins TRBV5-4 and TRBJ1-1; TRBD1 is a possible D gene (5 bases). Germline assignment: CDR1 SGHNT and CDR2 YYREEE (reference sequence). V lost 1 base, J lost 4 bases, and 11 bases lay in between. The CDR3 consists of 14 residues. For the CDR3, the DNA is TGTGCCAGCAGCTTGAGGGGATCGGGCACTGAAGCTTTCTTT. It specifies CASSLRGSGTEAFF.

CDR3 bases: TGTGCCAGTGGACTAGCGGGAGGGCACAATGAGCAGTTCTTC. It yields the protein CASGLAGGHNEQFF. The chain has TRBV19 and TRBJ2-1, with TRBD2 matching over 15 bases. Germline V lookup: CDR1 LNHDA, CDR2 SQIVND (reference sequence). V shed 8 bases, J shed 5 bases, and the junction held 1 base outside the gene matches. The CDR3 has 14 residues.

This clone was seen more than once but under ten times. Written as DNA, the CDR3 is TGTGCCAGCAGCTTAGGGGGGGGTTGGAGCGGGAGTGATGAGCAGTTCTTC. Amino acids: CASSLGGGWSGSDEQFF. J is TRBJ2-1 and V is TRBV7-9, with 8 bases fitting TRBD2. With 1 base clipped from V and 8 bases from J, the junction kept 13 bases outside the gene matches. Looked up from germline, CDR1 is SEHNR and CDR2 is FQNEAQ (reference sequence). The CDR3 is 17 amino acids. Together with reference TRBV7-9 and TRBJ2-1, the CDR3 gives the full variable domain: DTGVSQNPRHKITKRGQNVTFRCDPISEHNRLYWYRQTLGQGPEFLTYFQNEAQLEKSRLLSDRFSAERPKGSFSTLEIQRTEQGDSAMYLCASSLGGGWSGSDEQFFGPGTRLTVL.